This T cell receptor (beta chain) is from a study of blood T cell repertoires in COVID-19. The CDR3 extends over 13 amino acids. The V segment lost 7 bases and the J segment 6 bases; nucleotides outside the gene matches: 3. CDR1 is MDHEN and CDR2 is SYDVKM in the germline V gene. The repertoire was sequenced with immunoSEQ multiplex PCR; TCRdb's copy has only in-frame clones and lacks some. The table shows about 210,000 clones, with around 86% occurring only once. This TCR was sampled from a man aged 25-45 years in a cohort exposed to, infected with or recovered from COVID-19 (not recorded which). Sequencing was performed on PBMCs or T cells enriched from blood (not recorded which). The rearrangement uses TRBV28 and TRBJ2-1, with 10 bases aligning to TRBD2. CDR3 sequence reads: CASKLAGANEQFF. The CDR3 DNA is TGTGCCAGCAAGCTAGCGGGAGCCAATGAGCAGTTCTTC.